This T cell receptor (beta chain) originates from a study of shared clonotypes between healthy human individuals (TCRdb year 2020). About the full investigation: The cohort included three men and a couple of women between 18 and 49 years of age. For each donor, three plates each were used for CD4 naive and CD4 memory, two plates were used for CD8 naive, and one plate was used for CD8 memory. Leukapheresis yielded between about 0.94 and 8.9 billion PBMCs per donor. To increase sequencing depth and limit assay-specific biases, different laboratories used diverse techniques to prepare libraries and sequence TCR repertoires. To estimate repertoire size and how much clonotype sharing occurs between individuals, the study deeply sequenced the blood TCR repertoires of five or six healthy adults. General conclusions and limits of the study: Sampling was restricted to blood, and TCR repertoires in tissues likely differ from the TCR repertoires found in blood. Larger estimated clonotype richness was generally found for naive subsets than for memory subsets. Compared with non-shared clonotypes, the clonotypes found in all four sorted-subset donors had higher generation probabilities. Based on pairwise subsampling, the degree of clonotype sharing among donors was expected to be affected by sequencing depth. The small number of donors limited the genetic and exposure-history diversity represented. About 5% of naive CD4, 3.5% of naive CD8, roughly 2.4% of memory CD4, and 0.35% to 0.4% of memory CD8 clonotypes were shared across a few donors. Incomplete sequencing was indicated by rarefaction of sorted-subset datasets, despite the large sequencing depth.

Using the deep immunoSEQ assay, multiplex PCR amplified TCR CDR3 regions from genomic DNA. For each cell subset, the extracted genomic DNA was distributed evenly across all wells of several immunoSEQ 96-well plates, and each plate served as one replicate. Each replicate PCR for sorted subsets received around 200 ng genomic DNA, equal to roughly 30,000 T cell genomes. Purified libraries were measured with a Qubit 3.0 fluorometer, size-checked on a Bioanalyzer 2100, and measured again with the KAPA Library Quantification kit. Every immunoSEQ 96-well plate was sequenced on a separate single-read 150-cycle Illumina NextSeq 550 flow cell. The original methods were these. The immunoSEQ output contained only junctional sequences without quality scores, so filtering could not match that applied to full-length reads. To assign V/J genes and CDR3, sequences were annotated using PyIR, a Python wrapper for IgBLAST v1.9, with IMGT germline references. Reads were filtered out if the reads had weak V/J assignments (E-value above 1e-6), no CDR3, stop codons, out-of-frame junctions, or ambiguous translated residues. V3J clonotypes were defined by identical inferred V gene, J gene, and CDR3 amino acid sequence. Percentage overlap between repertoires was calculated by dividing the number of shared unique clonotypes by the size of the smaller repertoire. Three approaches were used to assess repertoire richness: RTK rarefaction, the Chao1 estimator, and Recon v2.1 estimates of unobserved clonotypes. For all TCRbeta clonotypes obtained by the gDNA method from a few donors, generation probabilities were computed with OLGA. The table was pulled from immuneACCESS by TCRdb, which kept in-frame rearrangements only. Such tables lose some clones; where checked, under half of the loss comes from unresolved V genes, and the rest has no known cause. V and J calls plus clone size are reproduced from that table; the DNA served to infer D and trimming. Recorded for this sample are about a million clones; around 80% of them occurred a single time. The top ten clones comprise approximately 1.5% of the sample.

The donors were healthy, HIV-negative adults with no recently reported acute infections or vaccinations. Every donor was a Caucasian adult living in Nashville, Tennessee, USA. CD4+ T cells were enriched by magnetic negative selection; naive cells were then positively selected on CD45RA, and the negative fraction formed the memory subset. Blood was collected by leukapheresis, and PBMCs were isolated by Ficoll-Histopaque density gradient centrifugation and then cryopreserved in liquid nitrogen vapor phase. Analytical flow cytometry was used to check the purity and quantity of every magnetically sorted T cell population. Genomic DNA was isolated from every sorted fraction and measured by UV absorbance on a Nanodrop 2000c. In the case of this clone: Its binding antigen is unknown. No clone much larger than this one lies a single base away; base qualities are absent.

Based on the germline V gene, the CDR1 and CDR2 sequences are SGHTA and FQGNSA. Taken from cysteine to phenylalanine, the CDR3 has 13 residues. The only DNA kept is the CDR3, 39 bases in frame from the first base. The V and J ends are trimmed by 7 bases and 4 bases, leaving 14 bases between them. The TCR sequence derives from a man between 18 and 35 years old in good health. Recombination linked TRBV7-2 to TRBJ2-7; confidence is insufficient to name the D gene. Sequences were obtained from memory CD4+ T cells sorted from blood. Sample cell subset or site, as interpreted from the label and publication: CD45RA-negative fraction. This receptor carries the CDR3 CASTSTYSYEQYF. At the DNA level, the sequence is TGTGCCAGCACTAGTACTTATTCTTACGAGCAGTACTTC.